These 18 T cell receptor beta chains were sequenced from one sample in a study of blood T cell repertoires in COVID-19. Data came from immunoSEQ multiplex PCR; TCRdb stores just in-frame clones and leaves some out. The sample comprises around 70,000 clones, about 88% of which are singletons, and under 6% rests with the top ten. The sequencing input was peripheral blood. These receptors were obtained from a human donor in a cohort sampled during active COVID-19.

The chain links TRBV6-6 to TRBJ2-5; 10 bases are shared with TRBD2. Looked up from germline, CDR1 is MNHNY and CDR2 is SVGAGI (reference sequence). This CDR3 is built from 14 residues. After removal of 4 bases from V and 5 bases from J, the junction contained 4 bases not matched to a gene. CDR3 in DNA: TGTGCCAGCAGTTTTAGCGGGAGGAGGGAGACCCAGTACTTC. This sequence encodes CASSFSGRRETQYF.

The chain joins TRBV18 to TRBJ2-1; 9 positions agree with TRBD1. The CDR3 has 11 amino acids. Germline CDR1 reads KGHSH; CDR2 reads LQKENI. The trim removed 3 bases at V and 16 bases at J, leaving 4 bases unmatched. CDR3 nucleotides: TGTGCCAGCTCACCGGGACAGGGAGAATTCTTC. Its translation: CASSPGQGEFF.

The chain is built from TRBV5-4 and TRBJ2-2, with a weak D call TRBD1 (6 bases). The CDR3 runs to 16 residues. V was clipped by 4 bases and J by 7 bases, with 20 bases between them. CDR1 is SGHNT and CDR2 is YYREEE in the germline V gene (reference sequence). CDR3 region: CASSPGQTLEDGELFF. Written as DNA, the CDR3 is TGTGCCAGCAGCCCCGGACAGACCCTAGAGGACGGGGAGCTGTTTTTT.

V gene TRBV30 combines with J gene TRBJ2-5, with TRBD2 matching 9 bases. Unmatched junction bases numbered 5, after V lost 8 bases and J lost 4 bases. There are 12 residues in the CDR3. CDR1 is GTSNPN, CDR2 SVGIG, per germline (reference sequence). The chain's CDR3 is CAQRGVGETQYF. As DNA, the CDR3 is TGTGCCCAGCGGGGGGTGGGAGAGACCCAGTACTTC.

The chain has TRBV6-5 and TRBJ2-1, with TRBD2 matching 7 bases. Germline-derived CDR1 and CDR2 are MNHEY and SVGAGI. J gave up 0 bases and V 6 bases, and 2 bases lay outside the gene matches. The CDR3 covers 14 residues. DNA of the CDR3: TGTGCCAGCAGGGGGGACTACTCCTACAATGAGCAGTTCTTC. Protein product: CASRGDYSYNEQFF.

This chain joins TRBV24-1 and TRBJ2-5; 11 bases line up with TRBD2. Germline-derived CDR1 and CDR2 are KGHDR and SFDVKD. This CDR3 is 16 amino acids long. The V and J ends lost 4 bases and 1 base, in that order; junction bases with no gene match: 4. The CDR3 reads CATSDPGLAVQETQYF. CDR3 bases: TGTGCCACCAGTGACCCGGGACTAGCGGTCCAAGAGACCCAGTACTTC.

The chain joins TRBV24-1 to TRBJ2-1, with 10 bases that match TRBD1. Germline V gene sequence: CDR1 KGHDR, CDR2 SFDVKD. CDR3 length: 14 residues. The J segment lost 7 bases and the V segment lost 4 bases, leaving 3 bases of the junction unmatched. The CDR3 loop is CATSDPGQGNEQFF. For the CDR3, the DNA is TGTGCCACCAGTGACCCGGGACAGGGGAATGAGCAGTTCTTC.

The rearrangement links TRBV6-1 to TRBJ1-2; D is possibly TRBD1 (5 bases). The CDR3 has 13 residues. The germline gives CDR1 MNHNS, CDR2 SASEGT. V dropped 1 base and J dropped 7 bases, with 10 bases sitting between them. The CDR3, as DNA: TGTGCCAGCAGTGAAGGCAGGGTGCGTGGCTACACCTTC. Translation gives CASSEGRVRGYTF.

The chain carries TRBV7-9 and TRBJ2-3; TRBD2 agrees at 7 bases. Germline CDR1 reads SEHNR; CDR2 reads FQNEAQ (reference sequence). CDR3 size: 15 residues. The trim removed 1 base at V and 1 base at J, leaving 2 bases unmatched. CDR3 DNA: TGTGCCAGCAGCTTAGGGCTAGCGGGCACAGATACGCAGTATTTT. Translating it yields CASSLGLAGTDTQYF.

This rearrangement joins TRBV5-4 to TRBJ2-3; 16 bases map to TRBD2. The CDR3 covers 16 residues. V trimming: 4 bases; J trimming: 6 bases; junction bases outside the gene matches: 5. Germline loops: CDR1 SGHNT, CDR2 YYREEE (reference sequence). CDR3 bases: TGTGCCAGCAGCGGGACTAGCGGGGGGGCAGCGGATACGCAGTATTTT. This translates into CASSGTSGGAADTQYF.

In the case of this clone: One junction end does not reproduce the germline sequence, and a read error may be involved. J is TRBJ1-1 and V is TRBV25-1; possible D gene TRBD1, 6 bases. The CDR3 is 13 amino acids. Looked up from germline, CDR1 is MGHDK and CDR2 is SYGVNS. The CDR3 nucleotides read TGTGCCAGCACTGAAACAGGGTCCACTGAAGCTTTCTTT. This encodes CASTETGSTEAFF.

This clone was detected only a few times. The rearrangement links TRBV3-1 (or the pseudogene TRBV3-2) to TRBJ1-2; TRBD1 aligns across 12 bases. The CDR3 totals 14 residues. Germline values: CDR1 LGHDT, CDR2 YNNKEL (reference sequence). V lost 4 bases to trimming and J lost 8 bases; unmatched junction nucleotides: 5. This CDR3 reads CASSPGTGGWGYTF. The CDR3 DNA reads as TGTGCCAGCAGCCCGGGGACAGGGGGCTGGGGCTACACCTTC.

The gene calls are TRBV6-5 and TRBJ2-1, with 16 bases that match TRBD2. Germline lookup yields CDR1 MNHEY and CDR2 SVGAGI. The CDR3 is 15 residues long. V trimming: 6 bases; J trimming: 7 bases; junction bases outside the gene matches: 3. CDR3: CASRGLAGGLNEQFF. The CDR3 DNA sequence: TGTGCCAGCAGGGGACTAGCGGGGGGGTTGAATGAGCAGTTCTTC.

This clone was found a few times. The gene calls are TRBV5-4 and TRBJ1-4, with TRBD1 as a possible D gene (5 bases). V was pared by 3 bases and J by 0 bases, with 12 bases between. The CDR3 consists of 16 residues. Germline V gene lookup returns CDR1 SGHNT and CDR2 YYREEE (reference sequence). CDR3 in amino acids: CASSSLGRATNEKLFF. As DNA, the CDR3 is TGTGCCAGCAGCTCCCTGGGGCGCGCAACTAATGAAAAACTGTTTTTT. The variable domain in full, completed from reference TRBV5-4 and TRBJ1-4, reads ETGVTQSPTHLIKTRGQQVTLRCSSQSGHNTVSWYQQALGQGPQFIFQYYREEENGRGNFPPRFSGLQFPNYSSELNVNALELDDSALYLCASSSLGRATNEKLFFGSGTQLSVL.

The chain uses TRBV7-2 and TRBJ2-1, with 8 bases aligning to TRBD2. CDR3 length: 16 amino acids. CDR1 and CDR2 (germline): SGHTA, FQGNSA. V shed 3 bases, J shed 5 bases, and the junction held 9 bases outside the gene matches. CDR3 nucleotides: TGTGCCAGCAGCTTGCAACGGGGGGGGGAAAACAATGAGCAGTTCTTC. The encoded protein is CASSLQRGGENNEQFF.

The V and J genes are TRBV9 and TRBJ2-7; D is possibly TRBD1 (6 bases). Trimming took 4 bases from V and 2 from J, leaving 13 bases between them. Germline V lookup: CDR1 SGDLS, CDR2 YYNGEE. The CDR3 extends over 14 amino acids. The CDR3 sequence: CASSIGTFTYEQYF. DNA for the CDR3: TGTGCCAGCAGCATTGGGACATTTACCTACGAGCAGTACTTC.

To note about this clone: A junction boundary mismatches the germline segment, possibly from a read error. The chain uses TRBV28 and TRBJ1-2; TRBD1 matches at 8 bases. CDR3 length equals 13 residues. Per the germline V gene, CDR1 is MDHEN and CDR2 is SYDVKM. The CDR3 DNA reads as TGTGCCAGCAGTTCCGAAGACAGGGGTCCGCTCCCCTTC. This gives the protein CASSSEDRGPLPF.

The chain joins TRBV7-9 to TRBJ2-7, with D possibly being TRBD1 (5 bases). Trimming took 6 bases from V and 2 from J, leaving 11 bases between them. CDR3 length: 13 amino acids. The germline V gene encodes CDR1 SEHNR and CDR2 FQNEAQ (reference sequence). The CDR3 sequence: CASRSGLTYEQYF. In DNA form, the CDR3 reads TGTGCCAGCAGATCAGGGCTAACCTACGAGCAGTACTTC.